This record covers a single T cell receptor beta chain. Its antigen is unknown. Per-nucleotide qualities are absent, and no much larger clonotype sits a single base away. V is cut back by 5 bases and J by 9 bases, with 22 bases in the junction unmatched. The CDR3 sequence holds 18 residues, the cysteine and phenylalanine included. Left in the record is the CDR3 DNA by itself, 54 bases read in frame from the first base. CDR1 and CDR2 are read off the germline V gene as MDHEN and SYDVKM. Library creation used 5' RACE. This sample was sequenced with an Illumina HiSeq 2000. A universal primer binding site was introduced by template switching, and a unique molecular identifier was present in the final cDNA, enabling accurate counting of TCR cDNA molecules. First-strand cDNA for TCR alpha and beta chains was synthesized from specific primers in the conserved constant-segment region. To control for contamination, each cDNA library was double barcoded with a SMART-Mk sample barcode plus Illumina barcodes. TruSeq adapter sequences, together with Illumina sample barcodes, were added in two successive PCR steps. TCR alpha and beta cDNA libraries were sequenced on the Illumina HiSeq platform with custom primers. From the authors' description of their analysis: Raw reads were processed with MiGEC to extract unique molecular identifiers, and MiXCR was used to determine CDR3 positions. Recombination models were inferred per individual with the repgenHMM and IGoR tools using an EM algorithm. Shared clonotype analysis was performed with the tcR package in R, normalizing sharing by the product of cloneset sizes. To study raw recombination free of thymic and clonal selection effects, out-of-frame nonproductive sequences were analyzed. The raw public reads went through TCRdb reprocessing: fastp at Q25, MiXCR clone calling, in-frame beta chains kept. Identical CDR3 protein sequences are pooled into one entry, listed with their most common genes and DNA. TCRdb assigned the V and J calls; the authors' analysis was not used. The sample records 1.5 million to 2 million distinct CDR3 sequences, around 29% of which are singletons. Approximately 0.29% of the sample lies in the top ten.

All donors were healthy Caucasians. The sample is drawn from a study of identical twins listed by TCRdb under 2016. Some background on the complete study: The study deep-sequenced TCR alpha and beta repertoires from monozygotic twins, unrelated adults of various ages and cord blood to test whether fetal clonotypes persist. To rule out contamination, replicate twin experiments were performed at different times with different library preparation protocols.

Paper-wide results and their limitations: In monozygotic twins, out-of-frame TCR alpha sharing was systematically underestimated by recombination models, although the models agreed with sharing between unrelated individuals. Zero-insertion analyses could be partly confounded by invariant T cells such as MAIT and iNKT, although diverse VJ usage argued against such confounding for most clonotypes. Abundant cord blood beta clonotypes had fewer insertions, young adult naive repertoires showed a similar but weaker trend, and memory repertoires showed no such trend. The excess sharing between twins in beta out-of-frame sequences was weaker because fewer shared sequences reduced the signal-to-noise ratio. Because the same donors could not be followed over many years, conclusions were based on cross-sectional statistical analysis. Compared with coincidental sharing between unrelated individuals, out-of-frame TCR alpha sequences shared between twins had an excess of sequences with low generation probability.

Sequenced sample: cord blood. This TCR was sampled from a newborn girl in good health. The chain was built from TRBV28 and TRBJ2-5; a stretch of 9 junction bases matches TRBD1. The DNA reads as follows: TGTGCCAGCAGTGCCCGAATTTGGGACAGGGCCCTCAATTTGGCCCAGTACTTC. Translation gives CASSARIWDRALNLAQYF.